This TCR beta chain comes out of a study of OX40 agonist ivuxolimab in advanced cancers. CDR1 and CDR2 (germline): SGHTA, FQGTGA. This CDR3 comprises 15 residues. The table came from immunoSEQ multiplex PCR; TCRdb's copy has only in-frame clones and leaves some out. The sample carries tens of thousands of clones, 86% recorded once. Comment on this clone: The junction departs from germline at one end; a sequencing error may be responsible.

The sequence was collected from an adult with an advanced solid tumor such as melanoma, head and neck, liver or kidney cancer. The gene calls are TRBV7-3 and TRBJ2-3; TRBD2 is a possible D gene (6 bases). Here the sequenced sample was CD4+ or CD8+ T cells sorted from blood, taken in a trial of the OX40 agonist ivuxolimab. CDR3 in amino acids: CASSLTGARTDTQYF. CDR3 nucleotides: TGTGCCAGCAGCCTAACGGGAGCCCGCACAGATACGCAGTATTTT.